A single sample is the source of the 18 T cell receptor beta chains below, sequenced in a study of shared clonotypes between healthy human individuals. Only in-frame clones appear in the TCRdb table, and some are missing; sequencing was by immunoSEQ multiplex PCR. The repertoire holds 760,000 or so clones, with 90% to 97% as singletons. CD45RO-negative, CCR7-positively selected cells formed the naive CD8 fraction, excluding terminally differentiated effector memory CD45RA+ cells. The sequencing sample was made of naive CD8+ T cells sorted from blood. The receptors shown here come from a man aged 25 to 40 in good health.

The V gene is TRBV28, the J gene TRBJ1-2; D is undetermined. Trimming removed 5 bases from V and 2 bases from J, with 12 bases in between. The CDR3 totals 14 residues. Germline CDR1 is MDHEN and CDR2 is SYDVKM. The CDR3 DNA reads TGTGCCAGCAGTATCGGACGGGCGAACTATGGCTACACCTTC. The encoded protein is CASSIGRANYGYTF.

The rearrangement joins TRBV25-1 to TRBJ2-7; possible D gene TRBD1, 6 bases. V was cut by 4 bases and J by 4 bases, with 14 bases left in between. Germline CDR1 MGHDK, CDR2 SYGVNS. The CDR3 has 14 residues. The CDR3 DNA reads TGTGCCAGCAGTGGCCACAGGGTTATGTACGAGCAGTACTTC. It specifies CASSGHRVMYEQYF.

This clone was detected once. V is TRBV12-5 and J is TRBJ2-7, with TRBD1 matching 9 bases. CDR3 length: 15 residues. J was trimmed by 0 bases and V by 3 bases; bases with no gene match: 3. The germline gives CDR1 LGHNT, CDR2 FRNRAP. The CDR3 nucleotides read TGTGCTAGTGGTTTTGGGACAGGGAGCTCCTACGAGCAGTACTTC. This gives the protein CASGFGTGSSYEQYF. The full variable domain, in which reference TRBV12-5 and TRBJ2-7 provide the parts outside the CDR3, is DARVTQTPRHKVTEMGQEVTMRCQPILGHNTVFWYRQTMMQGLELLAYFRNRAPLDDSGMPKDRFSAEMPDATLATLKIQPSEPRDSAVYFCASGFGTGSSYEQYFGPGTRLTVT.

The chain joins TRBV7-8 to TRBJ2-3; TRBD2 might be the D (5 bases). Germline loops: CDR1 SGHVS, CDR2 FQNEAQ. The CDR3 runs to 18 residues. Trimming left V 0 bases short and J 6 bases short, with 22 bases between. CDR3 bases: TGTGCCAGCAGCTTAGCTGGAGTGGCTAGCACAAACGGGGATACGCAGTATTTT. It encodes CASSLAGVASTNGDTQYF.

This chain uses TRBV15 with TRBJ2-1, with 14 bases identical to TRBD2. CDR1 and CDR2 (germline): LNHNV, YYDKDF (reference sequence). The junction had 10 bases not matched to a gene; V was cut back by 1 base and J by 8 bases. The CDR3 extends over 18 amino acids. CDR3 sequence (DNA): TGTGCCACCAGCAGAGTGGCTCCCGGGACTAGCGGGAGCCATGAGCAGTTCTTC. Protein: CATSRVAPGTSGSHEQFF.

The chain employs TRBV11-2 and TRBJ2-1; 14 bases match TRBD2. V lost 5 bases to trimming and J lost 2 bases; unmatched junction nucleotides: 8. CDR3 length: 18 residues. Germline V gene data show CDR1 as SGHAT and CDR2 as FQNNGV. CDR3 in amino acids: CASSTGTSGRSPYNEQFF. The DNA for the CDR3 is TGTGCCAGCAGCACCGGGACTAGCGGGAGATCCCCCTACAATGAGCAGTTCTTC.

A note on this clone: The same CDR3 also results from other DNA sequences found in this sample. The CDR3 is CASSETSSYEQYF. The CDR3 DNA reads as TGTGCCAGCAGTGAAACTAGTTCCTACGAGCAGTACTTC. The genes are TRBV2 and TRBJ2-7; D perhaps matches TRBD2 (5 bases). V gave up 2 bases and J gave up 1 base, with 6 bases separating them. Germline V gene lookup returns CDR1 SNHLY and CDR2 FYNNEI. The CDR3 extends over 13 amino acids.

The CDR3 coding sequence is TGTGCCAGCAGTTACCTTTTGGGCGGGAGTTCCTACGAGCAGTACTTC. It encodes CASSYLLGGSSYEQYF. V gene TRBV6-6 combines with J gene TRBJ2-7; 7 bases line up with TRBD2. Germline values: CDR1 MNHNY, CDR2 SVGAGI (reference sequence). This CDR3 region has 16 residues. V dropped 2 bases and J dropped 1; count of bases not matched to a gene: 8.

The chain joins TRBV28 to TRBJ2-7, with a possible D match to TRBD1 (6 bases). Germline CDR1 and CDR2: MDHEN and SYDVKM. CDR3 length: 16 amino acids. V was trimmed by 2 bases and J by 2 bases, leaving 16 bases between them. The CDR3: CASSLPTDRLTYEQYF. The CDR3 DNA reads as TGTGCCAGCAGTTTACCAACCGACAGGTTGACCTACGAGCAGTACTTC. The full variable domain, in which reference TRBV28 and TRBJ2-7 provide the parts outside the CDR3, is DVKVTQSSRYLVKRTGEKVFLECVQDMDHENMFWYRQDPGLGLRLIYFSYDVKMKEKGDIPEGYSVSREKKERFSLILESASTNQTSMYLCASSLPTDRLTYEQYFGPGTRLTVT.

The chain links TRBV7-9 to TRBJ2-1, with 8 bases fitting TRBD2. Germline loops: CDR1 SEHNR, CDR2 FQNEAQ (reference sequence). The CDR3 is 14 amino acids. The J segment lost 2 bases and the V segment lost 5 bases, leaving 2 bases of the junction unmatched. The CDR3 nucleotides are TGTGCCAGCAGCCGAGCGGGAGCCTACAATGAGCAGTTCTTC. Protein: CASSRAGAYNEQFF.

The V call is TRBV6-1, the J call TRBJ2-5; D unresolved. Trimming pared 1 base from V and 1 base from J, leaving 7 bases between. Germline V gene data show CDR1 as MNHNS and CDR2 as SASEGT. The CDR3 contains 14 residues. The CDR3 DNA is TGTGCCAGCAGTGAAGGGGTCAGCCAAGAGACCCAGTACTTC. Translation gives CASSEGVSQETQYF.

CDR3 sequence (DNA): TGTGCCTGGAGTGTTACAGGGGCAATTTTGGAGCAGTACTTC. Protein: CAWSVTGAILEQYF. The V and J genes are TRBV30 and TRBJ2-7, with 7 bases matching TRBD1. The CDR3 runs 14 residues. The germline gives CDR1 GTSNPN, CDR2 SVGIG (reference sequence). V trimming: 0 bases; J trimming: 7 bases; junction bases outside the gene matches: 9.

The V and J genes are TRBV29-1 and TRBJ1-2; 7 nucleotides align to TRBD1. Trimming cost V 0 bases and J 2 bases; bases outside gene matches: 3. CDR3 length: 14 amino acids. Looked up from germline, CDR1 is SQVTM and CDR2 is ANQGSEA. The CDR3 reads CSVEDQTGNYGYTF. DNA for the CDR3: TGCAGCGTTGAAGATCAGACAGGGAACTATGGCTACACCTTC. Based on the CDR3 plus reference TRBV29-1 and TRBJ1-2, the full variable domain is SAVISQKPSRDICQRGTSLTIQCQVDSQVTMMFWYRQQPGQSLTLIATANQGSEATYESGFVIDKFPISRPNLTFSTLTVSNMSPEDSSIYLCSVEDQTGNYGYTFGSGTRLTVV.

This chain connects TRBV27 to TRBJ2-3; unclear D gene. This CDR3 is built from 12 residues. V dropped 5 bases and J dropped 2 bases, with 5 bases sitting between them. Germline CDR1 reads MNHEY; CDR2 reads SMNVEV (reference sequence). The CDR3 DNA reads TGTGCCAGCAGTCACTCCACAGATACGCAGTATTTT. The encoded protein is CASSHSTDTQYF.

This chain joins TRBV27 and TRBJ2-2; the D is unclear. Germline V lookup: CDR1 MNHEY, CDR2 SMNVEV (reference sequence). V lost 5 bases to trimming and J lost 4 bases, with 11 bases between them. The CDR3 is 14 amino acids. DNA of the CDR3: TGTGCCAGCAGTACCGGGTGGGGCACCGGGGAGCTGTTTTTT. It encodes CASSTGWGTGELFF.

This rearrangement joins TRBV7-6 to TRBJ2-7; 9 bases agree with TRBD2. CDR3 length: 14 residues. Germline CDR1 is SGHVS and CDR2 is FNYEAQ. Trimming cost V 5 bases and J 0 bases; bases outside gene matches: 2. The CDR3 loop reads CASSTGLASYEQYF. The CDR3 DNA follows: TGTGCCAGCAGCACGGGACTAGCCTCCTACGAGCAGTACTTC.

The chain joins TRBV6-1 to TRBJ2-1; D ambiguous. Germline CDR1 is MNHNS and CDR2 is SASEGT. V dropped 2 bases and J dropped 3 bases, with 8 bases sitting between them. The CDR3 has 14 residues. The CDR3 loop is CASSERGGYNEQFF. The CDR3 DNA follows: TGTGCCAGCAGTGAACGAGGTGGCTACAATGAGCAGTTCTTC.

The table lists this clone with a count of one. Here the CDR3 reads CASSLSRVWDRDEETQYF. As DNA, the CDR3 is TGTGCCAGCAGTTTATCGAGAGTGTGGGACAGGGACGAAGAGACCCAGTACTTC. This chain joins TRBV27 and TRBJ2-5; TRBD1 aligns across 9 bases. CDR3 length: 18 amino acids. V shed 0 bases and J 3 bases; nucleotides not matched to a gene: 11. Germline V gene data show CDR1 as MNHEY and CDR2 as SMNVEV (reference sequence).